The 20 T cell receptor beta chains reported below all come from one sample, sequenced in a study of blood T cell repertoires in COVID-19. Profiling relied on immunoSEQ multiplex PCR, and the TCRdb table lists in-frame clones only, not all of them. This table has 95,000 to 150,000 clones, around 87% appearing once. Input material: peripheral blood. These receptors were collected from a middle-aged man with acute or convalescent COVID-19.

The rearrangement links TRBV11-3 to TRBJ1-3; D gene unclear. CDR1 is SGHNT and CDR2 is YENEEA in the germline V gene. This CDR3 contains 15 residues. V lost 6 bases, J lost 2 bases, and 14 bases lay in between. CDR3 in DNA: TGTGCCAGCAGTCTGGGCGGGAGTGCTGGAAACACCATATATTTT. This translates into CASSLGGSAGNTIYF.

This clone was picked up one time. The chain employs TRBV6-4 and TRBJ1-1, with D maybe TRBD1 (6 bases). Per germline, CDR1 MRHNA and CDR2 SNTAGT. Trimming stripped 5 bases from V and 4 bases from J, with 14 bases between. CDR3 length: 14 amino acids. The CDR3 spells CASSPQGRSTEAFF. CDR3 DNA: TGTGCCAGCAGTCCACAGGGAAGAAGCACTGAAGCTTTCTTT.

The V gene is TRBV27, the J gene TRBJ2-3, with TRBD2 matching 8 bases. The CDR3 totals 14 residues. The V and J ends lost 3 bases and 5 bases, in that order; junction bases with no gene match: 4. Germline lookup yields CDR1 MNHEY and CDR2 SMNVEV (reference sequence). CDR3 sequence: CASSLGLGLDTQYF. The CDR3 nucleotides are TGTGCCAGCAGTTTGGGACTAGGTTTAGATACGCAGTATTTT.

The chain recombines TRBV5-1 with TRBJ2-7; 9 bases are a match to TRBD2. Looked up from germline, CDR1 is SGHRS and CDR2 is YFSETQ. The CDR3 is made up of 16 amino acids. Unmatched junction bases numbered 8, after V lost 0 bases and J lost 4 bases. The CDR3 DNA reads as TGCGCCAGCAGCTTGGGGGCGGGAGGGCCGGAGTACGAGCAGTACTTC. This translates into CASSLGAGGPEYEQYF.

The V and J genes are TRBV19 and TRBJ1-1; D is undetermined. CDR1 is LNHDA and CDR2 is SQIVND in the germline V gene (reference sequence). This CDR3 has 12 residues. Trimming shortened V by 5 bases and J by 8 bases, and 12 bases separated the two germline ends. CDR3 DNA sequence: TGTGCCAGTAGTTATTCTCCTCAGGAAGCTTTCTTT. It specifies CASSYSPQEAFF.

J is TRBJ1-3 and V is TRBV2; no clear D. Germline V lookup: CDR1 SNHLY, CDR2 FYNNEI. This CDR3 is 15 amino acids long. V dropped 5 bases and J dropped 0 bases, with 11 bases sitting between them. The CDR3 here is CASSPSGSSGNTIYF. DNA of the CDR3: TGTGCCAGCAGTCCGTCGGGGTCCTCTGGAAACACCATATATTTT.

The rearrangement uses TRBV11-3 and TRBJ2-7; the match to TRBD1 covers 9 bases. There are 16 residues in the CDR3. The germline gives CDR1 SGHNT, CDR2 YENEEA. V gave up 2 bases and J gave up 2 bases; unmatched junction bases: 7. The chain's CDR3 is CASSLSTGTGTYEQYF. The CDR3 region has the DNA TGTGCCAGCAGCTTAAGCACCGGGACAGGGACCTACGAGCAGTACTTC.

The rearrangement links TRBV4-3 to TRBJ2-7; perhaps TRBD1 as D (6 bases). Trimming pared 3 bases from V and 6 bases from J, leaving 24 bases between. CDR3 length: 17 residues. Germline CDR1 LGHNA, CDR2 YSLEER. As DNA, the CDR3 is TGCGCCAGCAGCCAGGGACATTGGAATAGTTTGGCTTTCGAGCAGTACTTC. Translated: CASSQGHWNSLAFEQYF.

This sequence joins TRBV18 and TRBJ1-3, with 7 bases lining up with TRBD1. The length of the CDR3 is 16 residues. Unmatched junction bases numbered 2, after V lost 0 bases and J lost 0 bases. Germline CDR1 and CDR2: KGHSH and LQKENI. CDR3: CASSPPDRPSGNTIYF. The CDR3 DNA is TGTGCCAGCTCACCACCGGACAGGCCCTCTGGAAACACCATATATTTT. The full variable domain, rest sourced from reference TRBV18 and TRBJ1-3, is NAGVMQNPRHLVRRRGQEARLRCSPMKGHSHVYWYRQLPEEGLKFMVYLQKENIIDESGMPKERFSAEFPKEGPSILRIQQVVRGDSAAYFCASSPPDRPSGNTIYFGEGSWLTVV.

The rearrangement links TRBV19 to TRBJ2-2; 11 bases line up with TRBD2. The CDR3 consists of 16 residues. Germline V gives CDR1 LNHDA, CDR2 SQIVND (reference sequence). Trimming cost V 5 bases and J 3 bases; bases outside gene matches: 5. The CDR3 here is CASSSRLAGYTGELFF. The CDR3 coding sequence is TGTGCCAGTAGTTCCCGACTAGCGGGATACACCGGGGAGCTGTTTTTT. Variable domain in full (rest from reference TRBV19 and TRBJ2-2): DGGITQSPKYLFRKEGQNVTLSCEQNLNHDAMYWYRQDPGQGLRLIYYSQIVNDFQKGDIAEGYSVSREKKESFPLTVTSAQKNPTAFYLCASSSRLAGYTGELFFGEGSRLTVL.

This sequence joins TRBV3-1 (or the pseudogene TRBV3-2) and TRBJ1-2; 7 nucleotides match TRBD1. The CDR3 spans 13 residues. V was pared by 4 bases and J by 8 bases, with 7 bases of the junction left unmatched. Per germline, CDR1 LGHDT and CDR2 YNNKEL (reference sequence). CDR3 in amino acids: CASSLRDSRGYTF. DNA of the CDR3: TGTGCCAGCAGCCTCCGGGACAGCCGGGGCTACACCTTC.

The chain joins TRBV5-5 to TRBJ2-5, with 12 bases identical to TRBD1. CDR3 length: 15 residues. CDR1 is SGHKS, CDR2 YYEKEE, per germline (reference sequence). Unmatched junction bases numbered 6, after V lost 4 bases and J lost 5 bases. In DNA form, the CDR3 reads TGTGCCAGCAGCCCCCGGGACAGGGGGCGGGAGACCCAGTACTTC. Its translation is CASSPRDRGRETQYF.

The chain links TRBV30 to TRBJ2-3, with 7 bases that match TRBD2. Germline V gives CDR1 GTSNPN, CDR2 SVGIG (reference sequence). V was clipped by 0 bases and J by 0 bases; unmatched bases: 3. The CDR3 is made up of 15 amino acids. CDR3 region: CAWSVGSGSTDTQYF. The DNA of the CDR3 is TGTGCCTGGAGTGTAGGTAGCGGGAGCACAGATACGCAGTATTTT. Drawing the rest from reference TRBV30 and TRBJ2-3, the complete variable domain is SQTIHQWPATLVQPVGSPLSLECTVEGTSNPNLYWYRQAAGRGLQLLFYSVGIGQISSEVPQNLSASRPQDRQFILSSKKLLLSDSGFYLCAWSVGSGSTDTQYFGPGTRLTVL.

The chain combines TRBV2 with TRBJ2-5; possible D gene TRBD1, 6 bases. The V end was cut by 5 bases, the J end by 2 bases, with 12 bases between. CDR3 size: 14 residues. CDR1 and CDR2 (germline): SNHLY, FYNNEI. In DNA form, the CDR3 reads TGTGCCAGCAGTTCCCGACAGGTACAAGAGACCCAGTACTTC. Its translation: CASSSRQVQETQYF.

V is TRBV19 and J is TRBJ2-7, with TRBD2 matching 9 bases. Looked up from germline, CDR1 is LNHDA and CDR2 is SQIVND (reference sequence). V lost 5 bases, J lost 3 bases, and 8 bases stayed unmatched. The CDR3 is made up of 15 amino acids. CDR3 in DNA: TGTGCCAGTAGTTCGACTAGCGGATCTTTCTACGAGCAGTACTTC. Translating it yields CASSSTSGSFYEQYF.

The chain uses TRBV19 and TRBJ1-1; no clear D. V lost 2 bases, J lost 4 bases, and 14 bases lay in between. The CDR3 contains 15 residues. CDR1 is LNHDA, CDR2 SQIVND, per germline (reference sequence). In DNA, the CDR3 is TGTGCCAGTAGTATATACCCGGGAGTAGGCACTGAAGCTTTCTTT. Encoded protein: CASSIYPGVGTEAFF.

V gene TRBV6-5 combines with J gene TRBJ2-5; no clear D. V was trimmed by 5 bases and J by 1 base, leaving 8 bases between them. This CDR3 has 13 residues. Germline V gene lookup returns CDR1 MNHEY and CDR2 SVGAGI. The CDR3: CASSRKPQETQYF. The CDR3 DNA is TGTGCCAGCAGTCGCAAGCCCCAAGAGACCCAGTACTTC.

As to this clone: In the same sample, other DNA sequences code for this CDR3. The rearrangement uses TRBV2 and TRBJ1-2; D is unclear. Germline CDR1 is SNHLY and CDR2 is FYNNEI. The V and J ends lost 2 bases and 0 bases respectively, with 7 bases between them. The CDR3 length is 14 residues. CDR3 nucleotides: TGTGCCAGCAGTGAACTGGGAGCTAACTATGGCTACACCTTC. Its translation: CASSELGANYGYTF. Complete variable domain (other parts from reference TRBV2 and TRBJ1-2): EPEVTQTPSHQVTQMGQEVILRCVPISNHLYFYWYRQILGQKVEFLVSFYNNEISEKSEIFDDQFSVERPDGSNFTLKIRSTKLEDSAMYFCASSELGANYGYTFGSGTRLTVV.

The V call is TRBV19, the J call TRBJ2-1, with a possible D match to TRBD2 (6 bases). The CDR3 runs to 16 residues. Trimming pared 2 bases from V and 1 base from J, leaving 12 bases between. From germline, CDR1 is LNHDA and CDR2 SQIVND (reference sequence). CDR3: CASSIRVGGSYNEQFF. Here the CDR3 DNA reads TGTGCCAGTAGTATAAGGGTCGGAGGGTCCTACAATGAGCAGTTCTTC. Using reference TRBV19 and TRBJ2-1 for the parts outside the CDR3, the full variable domain is DGGITQSPKYLFRKEGQNVTLSCEQNLNHDAMYWYRQDPGQGLRLIYYSQIVNDFQKGDIAEGYSVSREKKESFPLTVTSAQKNPTAFYLCASSIRVGGSYNEQFFGPGTRLTVL.

V usage is TRBV30 and J usage is TRBJ1-2, with 9 bases fitting TRBD1. There are 14 residues in the CDR3. The V gene end was trimmed by 3 bases and the J gene end by 6 bases; junction bases not matched to a gene: 8. From germline, CDR1 is GTSNPN and CDR2 SVGIG (reference sequence). The CDR3, as DNA: TGTGCCTGGAGACAACAGGGGGCAGCGGATGGCTACACCTTC. Translation gives CAWRQQGAADGYTF.